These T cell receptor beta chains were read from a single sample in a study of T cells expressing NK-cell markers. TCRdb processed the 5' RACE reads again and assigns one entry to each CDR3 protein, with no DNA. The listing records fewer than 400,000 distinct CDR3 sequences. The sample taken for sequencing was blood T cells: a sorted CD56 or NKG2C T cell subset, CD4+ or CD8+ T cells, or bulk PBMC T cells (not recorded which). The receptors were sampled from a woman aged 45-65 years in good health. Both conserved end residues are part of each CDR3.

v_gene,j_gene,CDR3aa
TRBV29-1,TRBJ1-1,CSVGAGLRMANTEAFF
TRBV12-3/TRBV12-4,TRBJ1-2,CASSRTGQSNYGYTF
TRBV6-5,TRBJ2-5,CASSYQSSGKETQYF
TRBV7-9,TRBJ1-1,CASSLGDARAEAFF
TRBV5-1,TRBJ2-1,CASSSFFTTGLHNEQFF
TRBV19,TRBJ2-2,CASSSQGAVGGELFF
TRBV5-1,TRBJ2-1,CASSLGGPALQQFF
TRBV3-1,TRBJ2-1,CASSQDPKWGLAYTEQFF
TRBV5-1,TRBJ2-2,CASSLYGSGTTGELFF
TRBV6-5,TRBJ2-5,CASSYGGMETQYF
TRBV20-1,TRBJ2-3,CSASVARVTDTQYF
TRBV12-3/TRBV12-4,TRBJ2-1,CASSSLASRGNEQFF
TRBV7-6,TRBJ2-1,CASSLPGDLYLFF
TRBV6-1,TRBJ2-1,CASRISGRADEQFF
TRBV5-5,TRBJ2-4,CASSLADRIKNIQYF